This TCR beta chain was documented in a study of shared clonotypes between healthy human individuals. Only in-frame clones appear in the TCRdb table, and some are missing; sequencing was by immunoSEQ multiplex PCR. Of around 2.1 million clones in the sample, more than 85% were seen once. J lost 2 bases, V lost 6 bases, and 13 bases had no gene match. The CDR3 consists of 17 residues. CDR1 and CDR2 from the germline V gene are SNHLY and FYNNEI. CD8 cells regarded as naive lacked CD45RO, were positively chosen for CCR7, and omitted terminally differentiated effector memory CD45RA+ cells. The chain is built from TRBV2 and TRBJ2-7, with 10 bases matching TRBD2. Sequenced input: naive CD8+ T cells from PBMCs. The origin of this receptor is a man between 18 and 35 years old in good health. Some clones in this sample may be carry-over from other donors' samples. The chain's CDR3 is CASSHTPSSGGPYEQYF. The CDR3 DNA follows: TGTGCCAGCAGCCACACTCCCTCTAGCGGGGGACCCTACGAGCAGTACTTC.